Included here is one T cell receptor beta chain sequence, with context. Its antigen is unidentified. The Oncomine TCR Beta short-read assay was what sequenced the DNA obtained from cultured CD4+ T cells. From the PCR reads, TCRdb called clonotypes with MiXCR, one entry per CDR3 protein. The sample includes 2,000 to 2,500 distinct CDR3 sequences, 36% of them seen just once. Germline V gene sequence: CDR1 DFQATT, CDR2 SNEGSKA (reference sequence). CDR3 length: 14 amino acids. With 0 bases removed from V and 4 bases from J, the gap between germline ends came to 12 bases. The data are from a study of vaccination and CD4 T cells after COVID-19. Study context: The post-vaccine samples came a median approximately 70 days after dose two (range 14 to 241). Cellular stimulation was performed using overlapping spike peptides derived from SARS-CoV-2, HCoV-NL63, HCoV-OC43 and HCoV-229E.

As for treatment: approximately 9-day PBMC culture with coronavirus spike peptide pools or control peptides (ViraFEST assay). Those CD4+ T cells from the unexposed donor predate the COVID-19 pandemic (2011-2018). Peptide pools at 8 to 10 ug/ml stimulated fewer than 2.5 million PBMCs per well with about 9.5 IU/ml IL-2. Fresh medium (containing IL-2) replaced half the medium on days 3 and 7. Material for sequencing was CD4+ T cells from blood, cultured in vitro. This clonotype was obtained from a human donor in good health. The chain joins TRBV20-1 to TRBJ1-1, with D perhaps TRBD1 (6 bases). CDR3 sequence (DNA): TGCAGTGCTAGAGAGACGTCAGGGGCCACTGAAGCTTTCTTT. This sequence encodes CSARETSGATEAFF.